These T cell receptor beta chains were read from a single sample in a study of T cell changes during pregnancy in multiple sclerosis. Assay used: immunoSEQ multiplex PCR; TCRdb lists only in-frame clones, some missing. The sample includes 42,000 or so clones, 90% to 95% of them seen just once. The source material was CD4+ T cells from peripheral blood mononuclear cells, sampled after pregnancy. The receptors come from a female donor with multiple sclerosis, enrolled in a pregnancy study. CDR3s include the opening cysteine and the closing phenylalanine or tryptophan. D genes are given only for firm matches. Where a row states a size, it is once, few, many or the class of an expanded clone; other rows omit it.

v_gene	len	j_gene	abundance	d_gene	CDR3aa	CDR3nt
TRBV19	16	TRBJ1-5	once	-	CASSRSGTRSNQPQHF	TGTGCCAGTAGTCGGTCCGGGACAAGAAGCAATCAGCCCCAGCATTTT
TRBV20-1	11	TRBJ2-1	-	-	CSVLRGDEQFF	TGCAGTGTTCTCAGGGGAGATGAGCAGTTCTTC
TRBV10-1	14	TRBJ2-7	once	TRBD2	CAIQTSGGLNEQYF	TGCGCCATTCAGACTAGCGGGGGGCTCAACGAGCAGTACTTC
TRBV30	13	TRBJ2-7	-	-	CAWSVLRTSEQYF	TGTGCCTGGAGTGTACTGAGGACATCTGAACAGTACTTC
TRBV9	14	TRBJ2-2	-	TRBD1	CASKGQGSTGELFF	TGTGCCAGCAAGGGACAGGGAAGTACCGGGGAGCTGTTTTTT
TRBV5-1	16	TRBJ2-6	-	-	CASREGVSSGANVLTF	TGCGCCAGCAGGGAAGGGGTTTCCTCTGGGGCCAACGTCCTGACTTTC
TRBV6-1	14	TRBJ1-3	-	-	CASSEGGSGNTIYF	TGTGCCAGCAGTGAAGGGGGCTCGGGAAACACCATATATTTT
TRBV11-2	16	TRBJ2-5	-	-	CASSLEGVGPVETQYF	TGTGCCAGCAGCTTGGAAGGGGTAGGGCCAGTAGAGACCCAGTACTTC
TRBV27	13	TRBJ2-3	-	-	CASAALAHGTQYF	TGTGCCAGCGCGGCCCTAGCCCACGGGACGCAGTATTTT
TRBV6-1	16	TRBJ2-6	-	TRBD1	CASSGQGRSGANVLTF	TGTGCCAGCAGTGGACAGGGACGCTCTGGGGCCAACGTCCTGACTTTC
TRBV2	14	TRBJ2-5	-	-	CASSDQRGLETQYF	TGTGCCAGCAGTGATCAAAGGGGGTTGGAGACCCAGTACTTC
TRBV6-6	12	TRBJ1-2	-	-	CASSSKGLGYTF	TGTGCCAGCAGTTCGAAGGGGTTAGGCTACACCTTC
TRBV13	15	TRBJ1-4	-	-	CASSLRSEPHEKLFF	TGTGCCAGCAGCTTAAGATCAGAACCTCATGAAAAACTGTTTTTT
TRBV6-5	14	TRBJ1-1	-	TRBD1	CASSYSVQGSEAFF	TGTGCCAGCAGTTACTCGGTACAGGGGTCTGAAGCTTTCTTT
TRBV6-1	15	TRBJ1-2	-	TRBD1	CASSEALRGPYGYTF	TGTGCCAGCAGTGAAGCGCTCAGGGGGCCCTATGGCTACACCTTC
TRBV10-3	13	TRBJ1-1	-	-	CAITPGFNTEAFF	TGTGCCATCACACCAGGGTTTAATACTGAAGCTTTCTTT
TRBV5-1	15	TRBJ2-2	-	TRBD1	CASFITSTGPGELFF	TGCGCCAGCTTTATTACCTCGACAGGGCCCGGGGAGCTGTTTTTT
TRBV18	13	TRBJ2-5	-	-	CASSPTVQETQYF	TGTGCCAGCTCACCAACCGTCCAGGAGACCCAGTACTTC
TRBV6-1	19	TRBJ2-4	-	-	CASSELGQHKVLAKNIQYF	TGTGCCAGCAGTGAACTGGGGCAGCATAAAGTCCTAGCCAAAAACATTCAGTACTTC
TRBV5-4	14	TRBJ2-1	-	-	CASSLVTGHNEQFF	TGTGCCAGCAGCTTGGTTACAGGGCACAATGAGCAGTTCTTC
TRBV5-1	14	TRBJ1-2	-	-	CASSAGGGIYGYTF	TGCGCCAGCAGCGCGGGGGGGGGAATCTATGGCTACACCTTC
TRBV7-9	14	TRBJ2-5	-	TRBD2	CASSGRGVQETQYF	TGTGCCAGCAGCGGGAGGGGTGTCCAAGAGACCCAGTACTTC
TRBV29-1	13	TRBJ2-4	-	TRBD1	CSGRTGEKNIQYF	TGCAGCGGCCGGACAGGAGAAAAAAACATTCAGTACTTC
TRBV6-5	15	TRBJ2-5	-	TRBD1	CASSTDRAREETQYF	TGTGCCAGCAGCACCGACAGGGCTCGGGAAGAGACCCAGTACTTC
TRBV6-5	15	TRBJ1-6	-	TRBD1	CASRYTGVGYSPLHF	TGTGCCAGCAGGTATACAGGGGTAGGATATTCACCCCTCCACTTT
TRBV7-3	16	TRBJ1-3	-	-	CASSLMGPNSGNTIYF	TGTGCCAGCAGCTTAATGGGCCCCAACTCTGGAAACACCATATATTTT
TRBV7-3	14	TRBJ2-3	-	-	CASSPGEITDTQYF	TGTGCCAGCAGCCCCGGGGAAATCACAGATACGCAGTATTTT
TRBV7-7	15	TRBJ2-6	-	-	CASSLGGSGANVLTF	TGTGCTAGCAGCTTGGGGGGCTCTGGGGCCAACGTCCTGACTTTC
TRBV30	15	TRBJ1-2	once	TRBD1	CACKVLGQGANGYTF	TGTGCCTGTAAAGTACTGGGACAGGGGGCTAACGGCTACACCTTC
TRBV5-8	14	TRBJ2-2	-	TRBD1	CASSSTGVPGELFF	TGTGCCAGCAGCTCAACAGGGGTCCCCGGGGAGCTGTTTTTT
TRBV19	16	TRBJ2-1	-	-	CASSHSGVTPYNEQFF	TGTGCCAGTAGTCATTCAGGGGTTACCCCCTACAATGAGCAGTTCTTC
TRBV7-8	16	TRBJ1-5	-	TRBD1	CASSHARTGSYQPQHF	TGTGCCAGCAGCCATGCCCGGACAGGGAGTTATCAGCCCCAGCATTTT
TRBV6-4	12	TRBJ2-1	-	-	CASSDLDNEQFF	TGTGCCAGCAGTGACCTCGACAATGAGCAGTTCTTC
TRBV7-9	12	TRBJ1-6	-	-	CASTGVLGPLHF	TGTGCCAGCACGGGGGTATTAGGACCCCTCCACTTT
TRBV6-6	15	TRBJ1-4	-	-	CASSYSNSGNEKLFF	TGTGCCAGCAGTTACTCGAACTCCGGTAATGAAAAACTGTTTTTT
TRBV13	15	TRBJ2-7	-	-	CASSLGDVRAYEQYF	TGTGCCAGCAGCTTAGGTGATGTCAGGGCCTACGAGCAGTACTTC
TRBV7-3	15	TRBJ2-3	once	-	CASSPGVSTTDTQYF	TGTGCCAGCAGCCCAGGCGTCTCCACCACAGATACGCAGTATTTT
TRBV27	17	TRBJ2-3	-	TRBD2	CASTLIGERGTTDTQYF	TGTGCCAGCACCCTGATTGGGGAGCGGGGGACTACAGATACGCAGTATTTT
TRBV30	13	TRBJ1-2	-	TRBD1	CAWSVRTGAGYTF	TGTGCCTGGAGTGTGCGGACAGGGGCTGGCTACACCTTC
TRBV29-1	13	TRBJ2-7	-	-	CSVEAPGAYEQYF	TGCAGCGTTGAAGCCCCCGGAGCCTACGAGCAGTACTTC
TRBV5-1	14	TRBJ2-1	-	TRBD2	CASRRGGSYNEQFF	TGCGCCAGCAGGCGGGGGGGCTCCTACAATGAGCAGTTCTTC
TRBV9	19	TRBJ2-2	once	TRBD2	CASSPRGTSGGPNTGELFF	TGTGCCAGCAGCCCCCGCGGGACTAGCGGGGGACCGAACACCGGGGAGCTGTTTTTT
TRBV11-2	15	TRBJ1-1	-	-	CASTSRQSMNTEAFF	TGTGCCAGCACCTCACGACAGTCCATGAACACTGAAGCTTTCTTT
TRBV29-1	16	TRBJ1-2	-	TRBD1	CSVGGQGAPINYGYTF	TGCAGCGTTGGGGGACAGGGGGCGCCTATTAACTATGGCTACACCTTC
TRBV7-2	15	TRBJ2-5	-	-	CASSRGGTPRETQYF	TGTGCCAGCAGCCGCGGCGGGACTCCTAGGGAGACCCAGTACTTC
TRBV4-1	17	TRBJ1-1	-	TRBD1	CASSQNGQGKTRTEAFF	TGCGCCAGCAGCCAAAATGGACAGGGAAAGACGAGGACTGAAGCTTTCTTT
TRBV4-2	15	TRBJ1-1	-	-	CASSQEQGTNTEAFF	TGTGCCAGCAGCCAAGAGCAGGGAACGAACACTGAAGCTTTCTTT
TRBV6-1	14	TRBJ1-1	-	-	CASSRTRTVEVPFF	TGTGCCAGCAGTCGCACCCGGACCGTGGAGGTGCCTTTCTTT
TRBV10-3	12	TRBJ2-2	-	-	CAISQTTGELFF	TGTGCCATCAGTCAGACTACCGGGGAGCTGTTTTTT
TRBV27	16	TRBJ2-1	-	-	CASSSKGGATYNEQFF	TGTGCCAGCAGTTCAAAAGGGGGGGCTACCTACAATGAGCAGTTCTTC
TRBV6-5	12	TRBJ2-4	-	TRBD2	CASSSRTSHQYF	TGTGCCAGCAGTTCCCGGACTAGTCATCAGTACTTC
TRBV10-3	15	TRBJ1-1	-	TRBD1	CAISDQRGPDTEAFF	TGTGCCATCAGTGACCAAAGGGGGCCCGACACTGAAGCTTTCTTT
TRBV7-9	14	TRBJ2-7	-	-	CASSVQHITYEQYF	TGTGCCAGCAGCGTTCAACATATAACCTACGAGCAGTACTTC
TRBV10-3	17	TRBJ2-3	-	-	CAITHGGGGTSTDTQYF	TGTGCCATCACCCACGGAGGGGGGGGCACTAGCACAGATACGCAGTATTTT